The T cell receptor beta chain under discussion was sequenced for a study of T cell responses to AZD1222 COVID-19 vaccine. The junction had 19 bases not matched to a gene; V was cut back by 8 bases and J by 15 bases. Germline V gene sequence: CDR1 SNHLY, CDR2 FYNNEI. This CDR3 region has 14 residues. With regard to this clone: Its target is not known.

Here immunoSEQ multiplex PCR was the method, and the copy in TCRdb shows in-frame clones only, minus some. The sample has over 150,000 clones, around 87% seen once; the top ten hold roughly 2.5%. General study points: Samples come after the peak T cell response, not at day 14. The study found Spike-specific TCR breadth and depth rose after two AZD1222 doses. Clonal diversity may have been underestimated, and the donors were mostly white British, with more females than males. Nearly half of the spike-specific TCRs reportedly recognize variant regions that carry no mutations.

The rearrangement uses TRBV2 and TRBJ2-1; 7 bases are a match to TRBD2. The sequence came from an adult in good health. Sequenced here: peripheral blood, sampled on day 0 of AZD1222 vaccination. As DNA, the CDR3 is TGTGCCAGCCGAAACGCGGCCTCTCGGCCGGGGGGGTTCTTC. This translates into CASRNAASRPGGFF.